This TCR beta chain was captured by sequencing in a study of blood T cell repertoires in COVID-19. The overall study: COVID-19 samples from acute and convalescent phases originated in the United States, Italy and Spain. Sources were T cells, B-cell-depleted T cells, or PBMCs; the material itself was cDNA or gDNA.

CDR3 length equals 15 residues. From germline, CDR1 is LNHNV and CDR2 YYDKDF (reference sequence). As handled by the study authors: For nucleated cells, counts were estimated from reference gene primer amplification. Produced via immunoSEQ multiplex PCR; TCRdb's table is partial and in-frame only. V and J calls and clone size come straight from that table; D and trimming were deduced from the DNA. This sample yields 380,000 or so clones, of which roughly 86% are seen a single time; under 1.2% belongs to the top ten. As for this clone: One end of the junction is discordant with germline, which a read error may explain.

The V call is TRBV15, the J call TRBJ1-5; D is ambiguous. Specimen: peripheral blood. The receptor comes from a human donor with acute or convalescent COVID-19. The donor label of this sample is uncertain. This CDR3 is CATSSRTGSYQPQHF. Written as DNA, the CDR3 is TGTGCCACCAGCTCTCGGACTGGTAGCTATCAGCCCCAGCATTTT. The full variable domain, completed using reference TRBV15 and TRBJ1-5, is DAMVIQNPRYQVTQFGKPVTLSCSQTLNHNVMYWYQQKSSQAPKLLFHYYDKDFNNEADTPDNFQSRRPNTSFCFLDIRSPGLGDTAMYLCATSSRTGSYQPQHFGDGTRLSIL.